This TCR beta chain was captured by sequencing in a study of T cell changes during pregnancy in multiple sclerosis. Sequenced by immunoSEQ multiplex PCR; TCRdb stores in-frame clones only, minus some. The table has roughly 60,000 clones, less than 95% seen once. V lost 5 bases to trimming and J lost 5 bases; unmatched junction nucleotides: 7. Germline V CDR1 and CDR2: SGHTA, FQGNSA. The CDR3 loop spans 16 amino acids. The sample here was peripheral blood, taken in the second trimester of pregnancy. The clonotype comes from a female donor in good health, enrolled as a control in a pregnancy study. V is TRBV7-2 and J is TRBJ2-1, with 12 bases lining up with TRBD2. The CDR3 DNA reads TGTGCCAGCAGCCCAAGGACTAGCGGGAAGGACAATGAGCAGTTCTTC. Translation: CASSPRTSGKDNEQFF.